This record concerns one T cell receptor beta chain sequence. What it binds is unknown. Unique molecular identifiers were in the cDNA, with template-switch universal primer binding. TCRdb reprocessed the 5' RACE reads with MiXCR, giving one entry per CDR3 protein. The sample holds roughly 630,000 distinct CDR3 sequences, roughly 7.1% seen once. Every one of the donors was a healthy Caucasian. These data come from a study of identical twins. Notes on the study in general: Researchers caution that invariant MAIT and iNKT cells could partly confound zero-insertion analyses.

V lost 2 bases, J lost 3 bases, and 13 bases lay in between. There are 14 residues in the CDR3. Per germline, CDR1 SQVTM and CDR2 ANQGSEA. These records were also assigned to another study, of yellow fever vaccine responses in identical twins.

This receptor was identified in a woman aged 18 to 35 in good health. Input material: PBMCs. The genes are TRBV29-1 and TRBJ1-1; TRBD1 is a possible D gene (5 bases). The CDR3: CSVERAGRYTEAFF. In DNA form, the CDR3 reads TGCAGCGTTGAACGGGCAGGGCGGTACACTGAAGCTTTCTTT.